This entry lists 14 T cell receptor beta chains sequenced from one sample in a study of shared clonotypes between healthy human individuals. Method: immunoSEQ multiplex PCR; TCRdb's copy keeps in-frame clones and lacks some. The data contain 2 million to 2.5 million clones, roughly 95% of them singletons. Sequenced: naive CD4+ T cells sorted from blood. The subset was: CD45RA+ positively selected. These receptors came from a man in his late teens or twenties in good health.

The chain combines TRBV2 with TRBJ1-5; D is possibly TRBD1 (6 bases). The CDR3 is made up of 12 amino acids. V lost 4 bases to trimming and J lost 14 bases, with 15 bases between them. In germline, CDR1 is SNHLY, CDR2 FYNNEI. The CDR3 DNA reads TGTGCCAGCAGTGTTCAGGGGACGGCGAAGCATTTT. It codes for CASSVQGTAKHF.

The sample holds one count of this clone. The V call is TRBV10-3, the J call TRBJ2-7, with TRBD2 matching 9 bases. The V gene end was trimmed by 6 bases and the J gene end by 2 bases; junction bases not matched to a gene: 2. The CDR3 loop spans 13 amino acids. Germline CDR1 and CDR2: ENHRY and SYGVKD. CDR3 in DNA: TGTGCCATCAGGGGGACTAGCCCCTACGAGCAGTACTTC. Translated, it gives CAIRGTSPYEQYF.

The V call is TRBV11-2, the J call TRBJ2-3, with D perhaps being TRBD1 or TRBD2 (5 bases each). Between the trimmed V and J ends, which lost 1 base and 2 bases, there was a span of 13 bases. CDR3 size: 16 residues. Germline V CDR1 and CDR2: SGHAT, FQNNGV. The CDR3 DNA sequence: TGTGCCAGCAGCTTAGTCGGGGCCAAATTCACAGATACGCAGTATTTT. This codes for CASSLVGAKFTDTQYF.

The rearrangement joins TRBV27 to TRBJ1-6; D may be TRBD1 (6 bases). The V end lost 5 bases, the J end lost 1 base, and 9 bases lay between the germline ends. The CDR3 contains 15 residues. CDR1 and CDR2 from the germline V gene are MNHEY and SMNVEV (reference sequence). The DNA of the CDR3 is TGTGCCAGCAGTCCAGGGGTATCCTATAATTCACCCCTCCACTTT. It yields the protein CASSPGVSYNSPLHF.

The table lists this clone with a count of one. The rearrangement uses TRBV6-1 and TRBJ1-1; D perhaps matches TRBD1 (6 bases). The CDR3 spans 14 residues. Germline CDR1 reads MNHNS; CDR2 reads SASEGT. The V end was cut by 7 bases, the J end by 0 bases, with 12 bases between. CDR3 region: CASTRTELNTEAFF. The CDR3 nucleotides are TGTGCCAGCACCAGGACAGAATTGAACACTGAAGCTTTCTTT.

The CDR3 loop reads CASRRTGKSGNTIYF. Written as DNA, the CDR3 is TGTGCCAGCAGGAGAACAGGGAAATCTGGAAACACCATATATTTT. The V and J genes are TRBV6-1 and TRBJ1-3; a weak D match, TRBD1 (6 bases). Per the germline V gene, CDR1 is MNHNS and CDR2 is SASEGT. The CDR3 totals 15 residues. V dropped 6 bases and J dropped 1 base, with 13 bases sitting between them.

The chain combines TRBV7-3 with TRBJ2-3, with D tentatively TRBD2 (5 bases). V lost 5 bases to trimming and J lost 0 bases, with 9 bases between them. The CDR3 consists of 14 residues. Germline V gene lookup returns CDR1 SGHTA and CDR2 FQGTGA. CDR3 sequence: CASSVGLSTDTQYF. CDR3 coding DNA: TGTGCCAGCAGCGTAGGACTTAGCACAGATACGCAGTATTTT.

This chain joins TRBV2 and TRBJ2-7, with D possibly being TRBD1 or TRBD2 (7 bases each). CDR3 length: 15 residues. The V end lost 4 bases, the J end lost 2 bases, and 15 bases lay between the germline ends. CDR1 and CDR2 from the germline V gene are SNHLY and FYNNEI. The CDR3 bases are TGTGCCAGCAGTGGAGGCAGGGGGGGACCCTACGAGCAGTACTTC. It translates to CASSGGRGGPYEQYF.

This clone was detected once. The chain combines TRBV30 with TRBJ1-2; 10 bases align to TRBD1. Germline V CDR1 and CDR2: GTSNPN, SVGIG (reference sequence). The ends lost 0 bases at V and 12 bases at J; junction bases unmatched: 7. The CDR3 spans 13 residues. The CDR3 nucleotides read TGTGCCTGGAGTGTACGAGGGGACAGGGGTCACACCTTC. The encoded protein is CAWSVRGDRGHTF.

The CDR3 here is CASSQESGFGLTGNTIYF. CDR3 DNA sequence: TGCGCCAGCAGCCAAGAGTCAGGTTTTGGTTTAACGGGAAACACCATATATTTT. The chain joins TRBV4-1 to TRBJ1-3, with no clear D. Germline V gene data show CDR1 as MGHRA and CDR2 as YSYEKL. The CDR3 runs 18 residues. Between the trimmed V and J ends, which lost 0 bases and 4 bases, there was a span of 19 bases.

On this clone itself: Other DNA sequences from this sample encode an identical CDR3 as well. The V gene is TRBV30, the J gene TRBJ1-2, with D hard to call. Looked up from germline, CDR1 is GTSNPN and CDR2 is SVGIG (reference sequence). The CDR3 extends over 11 amino acids. The V end lost 0 bases, the J end lost 8 bases, and 7 bases lay between the germline ends. The CDR3 DNA is TGTGCCTGGAGTGTGTCGGGCGGCTACACCTTC. Translated, it gives CAWSVSGGYTF.

The gene calls are TRBV28 and TRBJ1-4; 9 bases line up with TRBD1. J gave up 8 bases and V 4 bases, and 8 bases lay outside the gene matches. Per germline, CDR1 MDHEN and CDR2 SYDVKM. The CDR3 loop spans 15 amino acids. The CDR3 sequence: CASSSPGQGKEKLFF. The CDR3 DNA reads TGTGCCAGCAGTTCCCCGGGACAGGGAAAAGAAAAACTGTTTTTT.

Details on this clone: The same CDR3 can be traced to other DNA sequences in this sample. This chain joins TRBV29-1 and TRBJ2-3; D is unclear. The CDR3 is 12 amino acids. V gave up 4 bases and J gave up 1 base, with 6 bases separating them. Germline V gene lookup returns CDR1 SQVTM and CDR2 ANQGSEA. For the CDR3, the DNA is TGCAGCGTTGTGGGTGGCACAGATACGCAGTATTTT. It yields the protein CSVVGGTDTQYF.

The rearrangement uses TRBV15 and TRBJ1-1; the D gene is possibly TRBD1 (5 bases). Germline V gene lookup returns CDR1 LNHNV and CDR2 YYDKDF (reference sequence). The V and J ends lost 0 bases and 4 bases respectively, with 12 bases between them. This CDR3 spans 15 amino acids. The CDR3 loop reads CATSRDSGGFTEAFF. The CDR3 DNA is TGTGCCACCAGCAGAGATTCGGGGGGGTTCACTGAAGCTTTCTTT.